The rows below give T cell receptor beta chains drawn from one sample of a study of T cell repertoires in cytomegalovirus infection. These TCRs are of unknown antigen specificity. TCRdb reprocessed the reads via MiXCR and lists one record per CDR3 protein. The repertoire consists of some 24,000 distinct CDR3 sequences, with approximately 22% occurring once and the leading ten covering about 90%. The sample here was CD8+ T cells from cultured PBMCs, taken from culture after CMV antigen stimulation. The source of these receptors is a human donor in good health (CMV status not recorded). Some clones in this sample may be carry-over from other donors' samples. Both conserved end residues are part of each CDR3.

j_call v_call cdr3_aa
TRBJ1-3 TRBV11-2 CASSLVVSWSGQGFVNTIYF
TRBJ2-7 TRBV28 CASSFVTGDKQYF
TRBJ2-1 TRBV7-6 CASSLEVWDEQFF
TRBJ2-3 TRBV7-6 CASSLSGLAGNTQYF
TRBJ1-2 TRBV19 CASSSYSGSNYGYTF
TRBJ2-3 TRBV6-1 CASSPDQATDTQYF
TRBJ1-1 TRBV4-1 CASSQSGGKNTEAFF
TRBJ2-3 TRBV4-3 CASSQVPGGADTQYF
TRBJ1-5 TRBV19 CASSPLRNQPQHF
TRBJ2-7 TRBV4-1 CASSYRTGYEQYF
TRBJ2-1 TRBV6-5 CASRLGLDEQFF
TRBJ1-1 TRBV6-1 CASGQGWVAEAFF
TRBJ1-2 TRBV19 CASSRLTRVPYGYTF
TRBJ2-3 TRBV7-3 CASSFAGGPDTQYF
TRBJ2-3 TRBV6-2/TRBV6-3 CASSRAGDSTDTQYF
TRBJ2-1 TRBV24-1 CATSELRGGDEQFF
TRBJ2-7 TRBV20-1 CSASGGLHTYNYEQYF
TRBJ2-7 TRBV7-2 CASSYKGGPGYEQYF
TRBJ2-1 TRBV29-1 CSVARGGFYNEQFF
TRBJ1-2 TRBV7-9 CASSSGQGWAYGYTF
TRBJ1-1 TRBV27 CASSPDSRREAFF
TRBJ2-3 TRBV4-3 CASSPTGLHTDTQYF
TRBJ1-2 TRBV28 CASSYGDYGYTF
TRBJ2-2 TRBV7-9 CASSFRANTGELFF
TRBJ1-1 TRBV7-2 CASSFSGAWNTEAFF
TRBJ2-1 TRBV7-2 CASSLARTSGGVNEQFF
TRBJ1-1 TRBV6-5 CASSYSRQGDTEAFF
TRBJ2-7 TRBV4-1 CASSQVPPGLSYEQYF
TRBJ2-5 TRBV6-1 CASSEYFGAPSGGGQETQYF
TRBJ2-3 TRBV9 CASSVVDGVDTQYF
TRBJ2-1 TRBV29-1 CSEGSDNEQFF
TRBJ2-5 TRBV6-5 CAIIGTRLNRETQYF
TRBJ1-5 TRBV23-1 CASSQRQASAQPQHF
TRBJ2-1 TRBV5-4 CASSTDRNEQFF
TRBJ2-7 TRBV4-3 CASSQGSAGSYEQYF
TRBJ1-3 TRBV6-2/TRBV6-3 CASRTARDSYELSGNTIYF
TRBJ1-4 TRBV28 CASSWTGSEKLFF
TRBJ1-1 TRBV5-1 CASSLAEGQNTEAFF
TRBJ2-3 TRBV6-6 CASSPHRQADTQYF
TRBJ2-1 TRBV9 CASSVETAGGEQFF
TRBJ2-3 TRBV20-1 CSARDHGGPRTDTQYF
TRBJ2-3 TRBV28 CASSPEAASALADTQYF
TRBJ2-1 TRBV29-1 CSVRDESSYNEQFF
TRBJ2-1 TRBV6-1 CASREGGSPRDNEQFF
TRBJ1-1 TRBV4-1 CASSQEGRTEAFF
TRBJ2-5 TRBV7-8 CASSPARGGIETQYF